A selection of T cell receptor beta chains follows, all from one sample in a study of human T cells and chemical hapten exposure. One entry per CDR3 protein, called by TCRdb with MiXCR from the RACE reads. This table has roughly 100,000 distinct CDR3 sequences, 8% to 10% appearing once. The material was whole blood, obtained in connection with sensitization to the hapten diphenylcyclopropenone (DPC). The receptor set was obtained from a woman between 40 and 55 years old with alopecia areata. Some clones in this sample may be carry-over from other donors' samples. Both conserved end residues are part of each CDR3. Each record gives: clone size, V gene, D gene, J gene, CDR3 DNA, CDR3 protein. D genes are given only for firm matches. Clone size appears in some rows only: once, few, many, or a class for an expanded clone.

>many|TRBV10-3|NA|TRBJ2-4
TGTGCCATCAGTGAGTCGAAGTCAGTCGGGTTTCAGTACTTC
CAISESKSVGFQYF
>few|TRBV19|TRBD1|TRBJ1-2
TGTGCCAGTAGTACCCCGACAGGGGCCTATGGCTACACCTTC
CASSTPTGAYGYTF
>many|TRBV3-2|NA|TRBJ2-5
TGTGCCAGCCTCACCTGGGACAGCTGGGTCACCCAGTACTTC
CASLTWDSWVTQYF
>NA|TRBV7-6|NA|TRBJ2-1
TGTGCCAGCAGCTTAAATCCCGGTTCCGGGAATGAGCAGTTCTTC
CASSLNPGSGNEQFF
>many|TRBV27|NA|TRBJ1-2
TGTGCCAGCAGTTTATCGACCCGGTGGGGGTCGGGCTATGGCTACACCTTC
CASSLSTRWGSGYGYTF
>many|TRBV3-1|TRBD1|TRBJ1-2
TGTGCCAGCAGCCAATTATCAGGGGGCAACTATGGCTACACCTTC
CASSQLSGGNYGYTF
>few|TRBV5-1|NA|TRBJ2-1
TGCGCCAGCAGTCTCGGGCGGGACTACAATGAGCAGTTCTTC
CASSLGRDYNEQFF
>few|TRBV2|NA|TRBJ1-2
TGTGCCAGCAGTGAATGGGGTAACAACTATGGCTACACCTTC
CASSEWGNNYGYTF
>few|TRBV6-1|NA|TRBJ2-7
TGTGCCAGCTCCCGCCAGGGGACCTACGAGCAGTACTTC
CASSRQGTYEQYF
>many|TRBV7-2|NA|TRBJ1-5
TGTGCCAGCAGCCCTGCGGGACAGCCCCAGCATTTT
CASSPAGQPQHF
>NA|TRBV7-2|NA|TRBJ1-2
TGTGCCAGCAGCTTGGACATATCTAACTATGGCTACACCTTC
CASSLDISNYGYTF
>many|TRBV28|TRBD1|TRBJ2-7
TGTGCCAGCAGTTCCCGGGACAGGATGACCTACGAGCAGTACTTC
CASSSRDRMTYEQYF
>many|TRBV6-1|NA|TRBJ1-5
TGTGCCAGTTCGACAGTTTCCAATCAGCCCCAGCATTTT
CASSTVSNQPQHF
>few|TRBV7-2|TRBD2|TRBJ2-3
TGTGCCAGCAGCTTAGGAGCGGGGGCTCGCACAGATACGCAGTATTTT
CASSLGAGARTDTQYF
>many|TRBV4-1|NA|TRBJ2-5
TGCGCCAGCAGCCCCCTGTGGGGTGATCAAGAGACCCAGTACTTC
CASSPLWGDQETQYF
>many|TRBV7-9|NA|TRBJ1-3
TGTGCCAGCAGCCGCGGACTGTCTGGAAACACCATATATTTT
CASSRGLSGNTIYF
>many|TRBV3-2|NA|TRBJ1-6
TGTGCCAGCAGCCAAGACCCCCTCCATAATTCACCCCTCCACTTT
CASSQDPLHNSPLHF
>NA|TRBV4-3|NA|TRBJ1-1
TGCGCCAGCAGCCCAATGACACTGAACACTGAAGCTTTCTTT
CASSPMTLNTEAFF
>NA|TRBV5-4|NA|TRBJ1-6
TGTGCCAGCAGCTCACAGACAGGTTCACCCCTCCACTTT
CASSSQTGSPLHF
>many|TRBV12-2|NA|TRBJ1-5
TGTGCAAGTCGCGCCGAAACGGTCTGGGACACTTCCAATCAGCCCCAGCATTTT
CASRAETVWDTSNQPQHF
>many|TRBV7-2|NA|TRBJ1-2
TGTGCCAGCAGCCACGGGGCGGGGGGCGCTAACTATGGCTACACCTTC
CASSHGAGGANYGYTF
>medium-sized|TRBV18|NA|TRBJ1-2
TGTGCCAGCTCACCACCAACCGAAAGCTATGGCTACACCTTC
CASSPPTESYGYTF
>many|TRBV2|TRBD2|TRBJ2-7
TGTGCCAGCAGTGAGGGAGGGGTACTGAACGAGCAGTACTTC
CASSEGGVLNEQYF
>NA|TRBV19|NA|TRBJ1-5
TGTGCCAGTAAGGAGAGGCCTTTGTATCAGCCCCAGCATTTT
CASKERPLYQPQHF
>NA|TRBV7-8|NA|TRBJ1-1
TGTGCCAGCAGCTTAGGATTCTCCGGGACATTGAACACTGAAGCTTTCTTT
CASSLGFSGTLNTEAFF
>many|TRBV30|NA|TRBJ2-3
TGTGCCTGGAGTCCCGGGACCGCAGATACGCAGTATTTT
CAWSPGTADTQYF
>NA|TRBV3-1|NA|TRBJ2-7
TGTGCCAGCAGCTCCGAAGGAGGGAACTCCTACGAGCAGTACTTC
CASSSEGGNSYEQYF
>many|TRBV11-2|NA|TRBJ2-5
TGTGCCAGCAGCTGGACCCGGGGGGAGACCCAGTACTTC
CASSWTRGETQYF
>NA|TRBV7-8|NA|TRBJ2-3
TGTGCCGCTCTAGAGCGTTCCACAGATACGCAGTATTTT
CAALERSTDTQYF
>few|TRBV7-6|NA|TRBJ2-2
TGTGCCAGCAGCCAAGCTGTGAACACCGGGGAGCTGTTTTTT
CASSQAVNTGELFF
>many|TRBV7-2|NA|TRBJ2-3
TGTGCCAGCAGCTTCGACCCTCAAGATACGCAGTATTTT
CASSFDPQDTQYF
>many|TRBV29-1|NA|TRBJ2-5
TGCAGCGTTGGAAGCCAAGAGACCCAGTACTTC
CSVGSQETQYF
>NA|TRBV7-8|NA|TRBJ2-7
TGTGCCAGCAGCTTAGGTCCCCCATTTACATACGAGCAGTACTTC
CASSLGPPFTYEQYF
>NA|TRBV10-2|NA|TRBJ2-5
TGCGCCAGCAGTGTGTCGCTCAGTATGGAGACCCAGTACTTC
CASSVSLSMETQYF
>many|TRBV5-6|NA|TRBJ1-2
TGTGCCAGCAGCATACGGACCGCCGGCGGCTACACCTTC
CASSIRTAGGYTF
>few|TRBV6-2/TRBV6-3|NA|TRBJ2-7
TGTGCCAGCAGCCGCCGGGACACCGGATCGGAGCAGTACTTC
CASSRRDTGSEQYF
>NA|TRBV7-8|NA|TRBJ1-2
TGTGCCAGCAGCTCCCCCGGGGCCGGGGACTATGGCTACACCTTC
CASSSPGAGDYGYTF
>many|TRBV4-1|TRBD1|TRBJ1-2
TGCGCCAGCAGCCAAGAAAGGACAGGGTTGGCTGGCTACACCTTC
CASSQERTGLAGYTF
>many|TRBV11-1|TRBD1|TRBJ2-2
TGTGCCAGCAGCCGTGACGGACAGGGGGCAGGAACGACCGGGGAGCTGTTTTTT
CASSRDGQGAGTTGELFF
>few|TRBV18|NA|TRBJ2-4
TGTGCCAGCTCACCACCGTACGGGGTCAAAAACATTCAGTACTTC
CASSPPYGVKNIQYF
>NA|TRBV11-2|NA|TRBJ1-5
TGTGCCAGCAGCTTAGAACGCCATCAGCCCCAGCATTTT
CASSLERHQPQHF
>many|TRBV11-2|NA|TRBJ2-4
TGTGCCAGCAGCCCGAGAAGGGTTGGGGCGGAGTGGGACTTC
CASSPRRVGAEWDF
>many|TRBV7-2|NA|TRBJ2-1
TGTGCCAGCAGCTTAGCAGAAATAAGCCCACAGTTCTTC
CASSLAEISPQFF
>few|TRBV7-7|NA|TRBJ2-5
TGTGCTAGCAGCTCTAGTGGGTCAGGGCAAAAGACCCAGTACTTC
CASSSSGSGQKTQYF
>NA|TRBV29-1|NA|TRBJ2-2
TGCAGCGTGGGGGGTTGGGTTTACACCGGGGAGCTGTTTTTT
CSVGGWVYTGELFF
>NA|TRBV28|TRBD2|TRBJ2-7
TGTGCCAGCAGTTACACTAGCGGGGGGGTCCACGAGCAGTACTTC
CASSYTSGGVHEQYF
>many|TRBV9|TRBD1|TRBJ1-4
TGTGCCAGCAGCGTACGCCACTCGGGACAGGGCGACGAAAAACTGTTTTTT
CASSVRHSGQGDEKLFF
>NA|TRBV28|NA|TRBJ2-7
TGTGCCAGCAGTTTAGGGGTTTTTTCCTACGAGCAGTACTTC
CASSLGVFSYEQYF
>many|TRBV23-1|NA|TRBJ2-3
TGCGCCAGCAGTCCCCCCCCCGGGGGAGGAATCACAGATACGCAGTATTTT
CASSPPPGGGITDTQYF
>many|TRBV5-1|TRBD2|TRBJ2-6
TGCGCCAGCAGCACCTGGACTAGCGGGGGTCCCTCTGGGGCCAACGTCCTGACTTTC
CASSTWTSGGPSGANVLTF
>few|TRBV12-3/TRBV12-4|NA|TRBJ2-4
TGTGCCAGCAGTTTAGGAGGGAGTAACATTCAGTACTTC
CASSLGGSNIQYF
>NA|TRBV4-3|TRBD1|TRBJ2-4
TGCGCCAGCAGCCATGTCGGGGGACAGGGGTTTAAAAACATTCAGTACTTC
CASSHVGGQGFKNIQYF
>many|TRBV4-2|NA|TRBJ1-1
TGTGCCAGCAGCCAAGAACCCGCAGCGAACACTGAAGCTTTCTTT
CASSQEPAANTEAFF
>many|TRBV10-3|NA|TRBJ2-3
TGTGCCATCTCGGCGGGGCCATTCACAGATACGCAGTATTTT
CAISAGPFTDTQYF
>many|TRBV5-1|TRBD2|TRBJ2-1
TGCGCCAGCAGCTTGGGGGGTACTAGCGCCAACAATGAGCAGTTCTTC
CASSLGGTSANNEQFF
>few|TRBV5-1|NA|TRBJ2-7
TGCGCCAGCAGCCCGAGCATCTTCTACGAGCAGTACTTC
CASSPSIFYEQYF
>many|TRBV12-5|NA|TRBJ2-1
TGTGCTAGTGGTTTGGCCCCGAATGAGCAGTTCTTC
CASGLAPNEQFF
>many|TRBV12-5|NA|TRBJ1-2
TGTGCTAGTGGCCGTGGGGAGGGATTGGGCTACACCTTC
CASGRGEGLGYTF
>many|TRBV7-2|TRBD1|TRBJ1-5
TGTGCCAGCACCGCAGGGACAGGGGGTCAGCCCCAGCATTTT
CASTAGTGGQPQHF
>few|TRBV2|NA|TRBJ2-4
TGTGCCACCTATAGCGAGGGAGGAAACATTCAGTACTTC
CATYSEGGNIQYF